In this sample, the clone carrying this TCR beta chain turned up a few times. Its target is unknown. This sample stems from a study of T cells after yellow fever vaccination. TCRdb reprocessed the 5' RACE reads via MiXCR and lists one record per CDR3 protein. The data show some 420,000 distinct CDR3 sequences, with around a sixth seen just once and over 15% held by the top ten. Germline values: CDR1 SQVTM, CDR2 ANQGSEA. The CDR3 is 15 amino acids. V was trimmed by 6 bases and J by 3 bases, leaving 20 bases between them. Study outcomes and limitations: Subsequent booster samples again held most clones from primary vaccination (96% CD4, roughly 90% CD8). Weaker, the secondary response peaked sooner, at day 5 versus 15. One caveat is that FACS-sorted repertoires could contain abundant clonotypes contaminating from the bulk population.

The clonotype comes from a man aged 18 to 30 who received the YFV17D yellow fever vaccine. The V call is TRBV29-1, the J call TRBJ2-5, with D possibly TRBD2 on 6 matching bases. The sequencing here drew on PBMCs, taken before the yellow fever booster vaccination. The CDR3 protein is CSVRGTTMREETQYF. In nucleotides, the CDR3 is TGCAGCGTACGGGGGACGACGATGCGGGAAGAGACCCAGTACTTC.